This TCR beta chain was captured in a study of T cells after yellow fever vaccination. The study's findings and limits: Repertoires obtained by FACS sorting could include abundant clonotypes that entered as contaminants from the bulk population. Clonotypes shared by both compartments, CD4 and CD8, made up a small share. Researchers report a weaker secondary response that nonetheless peaked faster, day 5 versus 15.

Each CDR3 protein is one row after TCRdb ran MiXCR on the 5' RACE reads. The sample includes some 320,000 distinct CDR3 sequences, 8% to 10% of them seen just once. The germline V gene has CDR1 SGHRS and CDR2 YFSETQ. The CDR3 has 12 residues. Trimming removed 0 bases at V and 9 bases at J, with 7 bases between. This clonotype was picked up a small number of times. Its antigen is undetermined. The input for sequencing was PBMCs, taken on the day of the first yellow fever vaccination. The V gene is TRBV5-1, the J gene TRBJ2-1; possible D gene TRBD1, 5 bases. The clonotype was recovered from a man aged 18 to 29 who received the YFV17D yellow fever vaccine. The CDR3 is CASSLGQGEQFF. For the CDR3, the DNA is TGCGCCAGCAGCTTGGGGCAGGGTGAGCAGTTCTTC.